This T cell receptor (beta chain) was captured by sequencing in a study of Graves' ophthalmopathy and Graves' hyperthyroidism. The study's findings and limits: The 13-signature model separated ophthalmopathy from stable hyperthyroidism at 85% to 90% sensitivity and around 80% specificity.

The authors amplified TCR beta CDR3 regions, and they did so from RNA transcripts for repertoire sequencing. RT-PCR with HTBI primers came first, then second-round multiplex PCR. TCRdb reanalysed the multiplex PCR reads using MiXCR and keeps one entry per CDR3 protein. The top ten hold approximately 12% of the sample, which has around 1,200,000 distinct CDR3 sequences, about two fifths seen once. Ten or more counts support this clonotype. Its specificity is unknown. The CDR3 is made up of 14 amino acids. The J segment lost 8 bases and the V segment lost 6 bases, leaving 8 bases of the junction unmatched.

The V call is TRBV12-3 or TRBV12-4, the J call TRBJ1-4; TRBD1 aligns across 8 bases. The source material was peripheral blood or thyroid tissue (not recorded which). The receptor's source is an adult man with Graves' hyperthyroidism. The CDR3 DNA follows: TGTGCCAGCAGGAACGACAGGGGCCAGGAAAAACTGTTTTTT. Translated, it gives CASRNDRGQEKLFF.